This T cell receptor beta chain was identified during a study of neurological immune-mediated disorders. Study conclusions and caveats: TCR-beta repertoires seemed private in all groups, with no expanded CDR3 amino acid sequences shared.

Time point reported: technical triplicate 3. Notes on this clonotype: The antigen remains undetermined.

TCRdb re-called the 5' RACE reads with MiXCR, one entry per CDR3 protein. The table has more than 25,000 distinct CDR3 sequences, 15% to 20% seen once; the top ten hold about 4.9%. Specimen: CD4+ T cells from blood. This sequence was found in a female donor with HTLV-1-associated myelopathy (HAM/TSP).

Written as DNA, the CDR3 is TGTGCCAGCAGCTTAGCGTTGGGGGACAGGCCGTTCTTC. Amino acids: CASSLALGDRPFF. The V and J genes are TRBV11-2 and TRBJ2-1; 8 positions match TRBD1. Germline loops: CDR1 SGHAT, CDR2 FQNNGV. The junction had 8 bases not matched to a gene; V was cut back by 1 base and J by 15 bases. The CDR3 covers 13 residues.